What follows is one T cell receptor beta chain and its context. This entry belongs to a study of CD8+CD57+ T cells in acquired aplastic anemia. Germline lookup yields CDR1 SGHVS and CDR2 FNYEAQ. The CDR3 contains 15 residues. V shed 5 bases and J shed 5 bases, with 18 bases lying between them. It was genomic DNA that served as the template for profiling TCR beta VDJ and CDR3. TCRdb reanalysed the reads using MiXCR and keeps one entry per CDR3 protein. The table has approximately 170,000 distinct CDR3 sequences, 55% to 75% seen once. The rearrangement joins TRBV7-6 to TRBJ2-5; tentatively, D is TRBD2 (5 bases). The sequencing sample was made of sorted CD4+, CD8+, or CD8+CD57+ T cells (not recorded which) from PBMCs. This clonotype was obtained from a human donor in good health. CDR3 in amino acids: CASSAEVAARETQYF. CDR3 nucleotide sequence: TGTGCCAGCAGCGCGGAGGTAGCAGCCAGGGAGACCCAGTACTTC. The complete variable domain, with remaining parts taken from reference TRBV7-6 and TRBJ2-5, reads GAGVSQSPRYKVTKRGQDVALRCDPISGHVSLYWYRQALGQGPEFLTYFNYEAQQDKSGLPNDRFSAERPEGSISTLTIQRTEQRDSAMYRCASSAEVAARETQYFGPGTRLLVL.